This TCR beta chain was identified in a study of T cell responses to AZD1222 COVID-19 vaccine. Study-level results: With two AZD1222 doses given, Spike-specific TCR breadth and depth both rose. The study sampled repertoires only after the peak T cell response. Baseline serostatus was positive in only six AZD1222 recipients.

A remark on this clone: Its cognate antigen is unknown.

Here immunoSEQ multiplex PCR was the method, and the copy in TCRdb shows in-frame clones only, minus some. This table holds tens of thousands of clones, around 90% found once. The clonotype originates from an adult in good health. Sequenced here: peripheral blood, sampled on day 0 of MenACWY control vaccination.

The CDR3 loop reads CASSGTLNTEAFF. CDR3 sequence (DNA): TGTGCCAGCAGTGGGACATTGAACACTGAAGCTTTCTTT. This rearrangement joins TRBV7-2 to TRBJ1-1, with D possibly matching TRBD1 (6 bases). Trimming took off 6 bases at V and 0 bases at J, with 8 bases between the two ends. Germline V CDR1 and CDR2: SGHTA, FQGNSA. The CDR3 runs 13 residues.